Below are 24 T cell receptor beta chains sequenced from a single sample in a study of PD-1 blockade in classical Hodgkin lymphoma. Measured with immunoSEQ multiplex PCR; TCRdb has only the in-frame clones, and not every one. Among over 60,000 clones listed, 93% were seen once. Documented time point: newly diagnosed, previously untreated cHL patient sample. Sequencing was carried out using peripheral blood mononuclear cells (PBMCs). The receptors shown here come from a human donor with classical Hodgkin lymphoma.

The genes are TRBV4-1 and TRBJ2-1, with 7 bases fitting TRBD2. Germline CDR1 MGHRA, CDR2 YSYEKL. V was pared by 6 bases and J by 5 bases, with 7 bases of the junction left unmatched. This CDR3 has 14 residues. CDR3 coding DNA: TGCGCCAGCAGGCTGCAGCGGGGTGACAATGAGCAGTTCTTC. It yields the protein CASRLQRGDNEQFF.

This clone was detected only once. V and J are TRBV7-9 and TRBJ1-1; D is possibly TRBD1 (6 bases). Germline CDR1 reads SEHNR; CDR2 reads FQNEAQ (reference sequence). Trimming pared 3 bases from V and 1 base from J, leaving 12 bases between. The CDR3 spans 15 residues. The CDR3, as DNA: TGTGCCAGCAGCTTTAATAAGGGACAGAACACTGAAGCTTTCTTT. As protein: CASSFNKGQNTEAFF.

The chain couples TRBV2 to TRBJ1-2, with TRBD1 matching 7 bases. The CDR3 consists of 12 residues. The germline V gene has CDR1 SNHLY and CDR2 FYNNEI. Trimming removed 7 bases from V and 6 bases from J; junction bases left unmatched: 5. The CDR3 bases are TGTGCCAGCACCTACAGGGGAAATGGCTACACCTTC. Amino acids: CASTYRGNGYTF.

The chain links TRBV7-8 to TRBJ2-2; TRBD1 aligns across 10 bases. The CDR3 length is 16 residues. Looked up from germline, CDR1 is SGHVS and CDR2 is FQNEAQ. The junction had 4 bases not matched to a gene; V was cut back by 5 bases and J by 1 base. The CDR3 region has the DNA TGTGCCAGCAGCATGGGGACAGGGGTGAACACCGGGGAGCTGTTTTTT. Protein sequence: CASSMGTGVNTGELFF.

The CDR3 loop reads CASSPGAGGTEAFF. The DNA for the CDR3 is TGTGCCAGCAGCCCAGGGGCGGGTGGGACTGAAGCTTTCTTT. The gene calls are TRBV14 and TRBJ1-1, with D possibly TRBD1 on 6 matching bases. Germline values: CDR1 SGHDN, CDR2 FVKESK. The V end lost 4 bases, the J end lost 5 bases, and 14 bases lay between the germline ends. The CDR3 runs to 14 residues.

The rearrangement links TRBV28 to TRBJ1-1; no definite D call. Germline V gene data show CDR1 as MDHEN and CDR2 as SYDVKM. The CDR3 has 13 amino acids. Trimming shortened V by 3 bases and J by 1 base, and 6 bases separated the two germline ends. The CDR3 sequence: CASSFKGNTEAFF. The CDR3 region has the DNA TGTGCCAGCAGTTTCAAAGGGAACACTGAAGCTTTCTTT.

The genes are TRBV7-9 and TRBJ2-5; no definite D call. The V gene's germline CDR1 is SEHNR and CDR2 FQNEAQ (reference sequence). V lost 5 bases and J lost 4, with 11 bases in between. CDR3 length: 13 amino acids. CDR3 nucleotide sequence: TGTGCCAGCAGCACACTACTCTCAGAGACCCAGTACTTC. As protein: CASSTLLSETQYF.

The chain employs TRBV14 and TRBJ2-7; 11 bases are a match to TRBD2. The J segment lost 0 bases and the V segment lost 1 base, leaving 8 bases of the junction unmatched. This CDR3 contains 18 residues. CDR1 and CDR2 (germline): SGHDN, FVKESK. CDR3 sequence: CASSQVGIAGGGSYEQYF. The CDR3, as DNA: TGTGCCAGCAGCCAAGTTGGAATAGCGGGAGGGGGCTCCTACGAGCAGTACTTC.

The rearrangement joins TRBV11-2 to TRBJ1-1; D is unclear. Germline V gene lookup returns CDR1 SGHAT and CDR2 FQNNGV. V dropped 0 bases and J dropped 5 bases, with 13 bases sitting between them. The CDR3 has 15 amino acids. The CDR3 DNA follows: TGTGCCAGCAGCTTAGAGGGAGGGCACGGGACTGAAGCTTTCTTT. It specifies CASSLEGGHGTEAFF.

The chain joins TRBV5-4 to TRBJ2-7, with 9 bases fitting TRBD2. This CDR3 spans 16 amino acids. V was pared by 3 bases and J by 5 bases, with 12 bases of the junction left unmatched. CDR1 and CDR2 from the germline V gene are SGHNT and YYREEE (reference sequence). CDR3 region: CASSSRGAGGNHEQYF. CDR3 sequence (DNA): TGTGCCAGCAGCTCCAGGGGGGCGGGAGGGAACCACGAGCAGTACTTC.

The CDR3 DNA is TGTGCCAGCGACCCCCGGAGCTCCTATAATTCACCCCTCCACTTT. Translation gives CASDPRSSYNSPLHF. The V gene is TRBV11-2, the J gene TRBJ1-6; D is unresolved. The CDR3 runs 15 residues. V shed 8 bases and J shed 0 bases, with 11 bases lying between them. The V gene's germline CDR1 is SGHAT and CDR2 FQNNGV. The variable domain in full, completed from reference TRBV11-2 and TRBJ1-6, reads EAGVAQSPRYKIIEKRQSVAFWCNPISGHATLYWYQQILGQGPKLLIQFQNNGVVDDSQLPKDRFSAERLKGVDSTLKIQPAKLEDSAVYLCASDPRSSYNSPLHFGNGTRLTVT.

The rearrangement links TRBV18 to TRBJ1-2, with D possibly matching TRBD1 (6 bases). Germline V lookup: CDR1 KGHSH, CDR2 LQKENI. This CDR3 contains 12 residues. Trimming took 0 bases from V and 14 from J, leaving 13 bases between them. The chain's CDR3 is CASSPPAGVGTF. The CDR3 coding sequence is TGTGCCAGCTCACCACCGGCAGGGGTGGGGACCTTC.

The rearrangement uses TRBV11-1 and TRBJ1-1; TRBD1 matches at 7 bases. With V trimmed by 5 bases and J by 0 bases, 15 bases remained unmatched. The germline gives CDR1 SGHAT, CDR2 FQDESV (reference sequence). The CDR3 length is 18 residues. CDR3: CASSPGGARGQMNTEAFF. As DNA, the CDR3 is TGTGCCAGCAGCCCAGGGGGGGCCAGGGGCCAGATGAACACTGAAGCTTTCTTT.

The chain combines TRBV2 with TRBJ2-5; possible D gene TRBD1, 5 bases. Trimming removed 6 bases from V and 2 bases from J, with 10 bases in between. Germline V gives CDR1 SNHLY, CDR2 FYNNEI. The CDR3 has 13 amino acids. The CDR3 DNA reads as TGTGCCAGCAGGGACAACAAGCAAGAGACCCAGTACTTC. Its protein product is CASRDNKQETQYF.

V and J are TRBV10-3 and TRBJ1-2; TRBD1 agrees at 8 bases. Germline V CDR1 and CDR2: ENHRY, SYGVKD. Trimming removed 10 bases from V and 3 bases from J; junction bases left unmatched: 4. There are 12 residues in the CDR3. The CDR3 reads CASLDRDYGYTF. CDR3 DNA: TGTGCCAGCTTGGACAGGGACTATGGCTACACCTTC.

V and J are TRBV10-3 and TRBJ2-1, with 7 bases identical to TRBD2. The CDR3 loop spans 15 amino acids. Germline-derived CDR1 and CDR2 are ENHRY and SYGVKD. V lost 4 bases to trimming and J lost 4 bases; unmatched junction nucleotides: 7. Written as DNA, the CDR3 is TGTGCCATCAGTGGGGTGCTAGCGGAGTACAATGAGCAGTTCTTC. Its protein is CAISGVLAEYNEQFF.

The gene calls are TRBV19 and TRBJ1-1; TRBD1 matches 9 bases. The V segment lost 11 bases and the J segment 4 bases; nucleotides outside the gene matches: 11. CDR3 length: 14 residues. Germline V gene sequence: CDR1 LNHDA, CDR2 SQIVND (reference sequence). CDR3: CASRDRDGGTEAFF. CDR3 bases: TGTGCCTCACGGGACAGGGACGGGGGCACTGAAGCTTTCTTT.

The chain carries TRBV6-5 and TRBJ1-1, with D uncertain. CDR1 and CDR2 from the germline V gene are MNHEY and SVGAGI. This CDR3 comprises 15 residues. With 6 bases removed from V and 1 base from J, the gap between germline ends came to 15 bases. CDR3 protein: CASSGMTSPNTEAFF. The CDR3 nucleotides read TGTGCCAGCAGCGGAATGACATCCCCGAACACTGAAGCTTTCTTT.

This chain joins TRBV29-1 and TRBJ2-3; TRBD2 aligns across 8 bases. Trimming removed 7 bases from V and 3 bases from J; junction bases left unmatched: 18. From germline, CDR1 is SQVTM and CDR2 ANQGSEA. The CDR3 contains 17 residues. The DNA of the CDR3 is TGCAGCGCCGAGGGAGGGTGGAGCGGGAGAGCGACAGATACGCAGTATTTT. This encodes CSAEGGWSGRATDTQYF.

The chain uses TRBV6-5 and TRBJ1-2; D is undetermined. Per germline, CDR1 MNHEY and CDR2 SVGAGI. This CDR3 spans 15 amino acids. V lost 0 bases to trimming and J lost 4 bases, with 12 bases between them. The CDR3 DNA reads as TGTGCCAGCAGTTACTCCGGGTCGGACTTCTATGGCTACACCTTC. Translated, it gives CASSYSGSDFYGYTF.

This chain connects TRBV6-1 to TRBJ1-1, with D possibly matching TRBD1 (5 bases). The germline gives CDR1 MNHNS, CDR2 SASEGT. Trimming took off 7 bases at V and 4 bases at J, with 19 bases between the two ends. The CDR3 has 15 residues. DNA for the CDR3: TGTGCCAGCACCCCAGACGAGGGGACGGGCACTGAAGCTTTCTTT. This codes for CASTPDEGTGTEAFF.

V usage is TRBV6-1 and J usage is TRBJ2-3; D tentatively reads TRBD1 or TRBD2 (5 bases each). V was clipped by 5 bases and J by 8 bases, with 17 bases between them. From germline, CDR1 is MNHNS and CDR2 SASEGT. This CDR3 region has 14 residues. The chain's CDR3 is CASSPRGPTRTQYF. The CDR3 DNA reads TGTGCCAGCAGTCCCCGGGGCCCGACACGTACGCAGTATTTT.

This clone was observed a single time. This rearrangement joins TRBV7-9 to TRBJ1-2, with TRBD1 matching over 7 bases. The germline CDR1 and CDR2 sequences are SEHNR and FQNEAQ (reference sequence). V lost 5 bases, J lost 3 bases, and 3 bases stayed unmatched. This CDR3 comprises 13 residues. CDR3 loop: CASSGDSDYGYTF. The CDR3 DNA reads TGTGCCAGCAGCGGGGACAGCGACTATGGCTACACCTTC.

Of note for this clone: This same CDR3 is encoded by further DNA sequences in the sample. The rearrangement uses TRBV27 and TRBJ2-1; weak D call: TRBD2 (5 bases). V lost 2 bases and J lost 9, with 17 bases in between. CDR1 is MNHEY and CDR2 is SMNVEV in the germline V gene (reference sequence). The CDR3 covers 15 residues. CDR3 loop: CASSLLAGEAFEQFF. In nucleotides, the CDR3 is TGTGCCAGCAGTTTACTGGCGGGCGAGGCATTTGAGCAGTTCTTC.